This T cell receptor (beta chain) was sequenced in a study of T cells in Graves' hyperthyroidism and ophthalmopathy. Thyroid ultrasound and orbital computed tomography, with clinical symptoms and serum thyroxine and TRAb, informed diagnoses. Out of roughly 10 ml of fresh peripheral blood came the PBMCs. The investigators amplified TCR beta CDR3 regions from RNA transcripts. The HTBI primer set served for first-round RT-PCR of the TCR CDR3. One entry per CDR3 protein, called by TCRdb with MiXCR from the multiplex PCR reads. The sample shows about 510,000 distinct CDR3 sequences, less than 15% of them seen only once. This clonotype was detected a few times. With V trimmed by 0 bases and J by 3 bases, 17 bases remained unmatched. The CDR3 is 19 amino acids. CDR1 is SGDLS and CDR2 is YYNGEE in the germline V gene.

This chain links TRBV9 with TRBJ2-7, with TRBD2 matching over 8 bases. The source material was blood. This clonotype was obtained from a woman between 40 and 55 years old with Graves' hyperthyroidism. CDR3 DNA: TGTGCCAGCAGCGTAGGAGATTTAGGTCCCGGGACTAGTTACTACGAGCAGTACTTC. Its translation: CASSVGDLGPGTSYYEQYF.